This entry lists 32 T cell receptor beta chains sequenced from one sample in a study of human T cells and chemical hapten exposure. The time point denotes: patch test 1, 2 weeks after DPC sensitization. Described treatment: therapeutic diphenylcyclopropenone sensitization with weekly scalp DPC. One entry per CDR3 protein results from TCRdb running MiXCR on the RACE reads. The sample records about 49,000 distinct CDR3 sequences, around 9.3% being singletons. Sequencing used whole blood, obtained in connection with sensitization to the hapten diphenylcyclopropenone (DPC). The receptors shown here come from a woman aged 50 to 65 with alopecia areata. Some clones in this sample may be carry-over from other donors' samples.

This clonotype was seen ten or more times. V and J are TRBV6-2 or TRBV6-3 and TRBJ2-2; 11 bases agree with TRBD2. V dropped 2 bases and J dropped 4; count of bases not matched to a gene: 6. CDR3 length equals 17 residues. Per germline, CDR1 MNHEY and CDR2 SVGEGT. The CDR3 nucleotides read TGTGCCAGCAGTTACGGTTTAGGGACTAGCGGCACCGGGGAGCTGTTTTTT. This gives the protein CASSYGLGTSGTGELFF.

This clonotype has at least ten counts. This rearrangement joins TRBV7-9 to TRBJ1-3, with a possible D match to TRBD1 (5 bases). There are 16 residues in the CDR3. Germline CDR1 and CDR2: SEHNR and FQNEAQ (reference sequence). The V gene lost 0 bases and the J gene lost 1 base, with 10 bases spanning the gap. DNA of the CDR3: TGTGCCAGCAGCTTAGCGTTAGGGGTTTCTGGAAACACCATATATTTT. Amino acid sequence: CASSLALGVSGNTIYF.

This clonotype was seen repeatedly, ten times or more. This chain uses TRBV7-2 with TRBJ1-6; 7 bases are a match to TRBD1. The germline gives CDR1 SGHTA, CDR2 FQGNSA. This CDR3 has 14 residues. J gave up 7 bases and V 1 base, and 1 base lay outside the gene matches. The CDR3 DNA reads TGTGCCAGCAGCTTAGACAGGGGAAATTCACCCCTCCACTTT. Protein: CASSLDRGNSPLHF.

In its sample, this clonotype was seen many times. This sequence joins TRBV29-1 and TRBJ2-1; perhaps TRBD1 as D (6 bases). This CDR3 region has 15 residues. The V end was cut by 4 bases, the J end by 5 bases, with 18 bases between. Germline CDR1 is SQVTM and CDR2 is ANQGSEA. CDR3 in DNA: TGCAGCGTTGTCGCCGGGACATCTAAAAACAATGAGCAGTTCTTC. It translates to CSVVAGTSKNNEQFF.

The table lists this clonotype with a few counts. The chain combines TRBV29-1 with TRBJ2-7; 11 bases are a match to TRBD2. Germline lookup yields CDR1 SQVTM and CDR2 ANQGSEA. The CDR3 contains 13 residues. With 3 bases clipped from V and 4 bases from J, the junction kept 2 bases outside the gene matches. DNA for the CDR3: TGCAGCGTTGATCTAGCGGGAGGTTACGAGCAGTACTTC. Protein: CSVDLAGGYEQYF.

This clonotype was found many times. The V and J genes are TRBV20-1 and TRBJ2-1; no clear D. The germline V gene has CDR1 DFQATT and CDR2 SNEGSKA (reference sequence). The germline V and J ends were trimmed by 1 base and 6 bases, with 10 bases remaining between them. This CDR3 has 13 residues. CDR3 sequence (DNA): TGCAGTGCTAGAGTGAATTTACTCAATGAGCAGTTCTTC. This gives the protein CSARVNLLNEQFF.

Of note for this clonotype: A much more abundant neighbour one base away suggests this may be a read error. The CDR3 is CVSSQRSGRAGDGEQFF. The CDR3 DNA reads as TGTGTCAGCAGCCAGCGTAGCGGGAGGGCCGGGGATGGTGAGCAGTTCTTC. The chain recombines TRBV4-2 with TRBJ2-1, with 11 bases matching TRBD2. Germline lookup yields CDR1 LGHNA and CDR2 YNFKEQ. This CDR3 has 17 amino acids.

The chain recombines TRBV28 with TRBJ2-1; D uncertain. The germline V gene has CDR1 MDHEN and CDR2 SYDVKM. V was clipped by 4 bases and J by 10 bases, with 8 bases between them. The CDR3 consists of 11 residues. CDR3 in DNA: TGTGCCAGCAGTTACAGTTGGGAGCAGTTCTTC. Translated: CASSYSWEQFF.

This clonotype was counted ten times or more. The chain employs TRBV9 and TRBJ2-3; D call uncertain. Germline CDR1 reads SGDLS; CDR2 reads YYNGEE. This CDR3 comprises 13 residues. Trimming took 0 bases from V and 4 from J, leaving 6 bases between them. The CDR3 DNA follows: TGTGCCAGCAGCGTAGAGGTACCAGATACGCAGTATTTT. Protein: CASSVEVPDTQYF.

This clonotype was seen many times. The chain recombines TRBV3-1 with TRBJ1-5; D is uncertain. The V end was cut by 1 base, the J end by 6 bases, with 7 bases between. The CDR3 loop spans 13 amino acids. Germline-derived CDR1 and CDR2 are LGHDT and YNNKEL (reference sequence). As DNA, the CDR3 is TGTGCCAGCAGCCAAGTCGGTGCTCAGCCCCAGCATTTT. Translation: CASSQVGAQPQHF.

In its sample, this clonotype was seen many times. The chain joins TRBV30 to TRBJ2-6, with D perhaps TRBD1 (5 bases). V was cut by 0 bases and J by 4 bases, with 13 bases left in between. The CDR3 is 16 amino acids. Germline V gives CDR1 GTSNPN, CDR2 SVGIG (reference sequence). The CDR3 DNA reads TGTGCCTGGAGTGTAGAAAGGGGAAAAGGGGCCAACGTCCTGACTTTC. Protein sequence: CAWSVERGKGANVLTF.

This clonotype was seen at least ten times. The V call is TRBV20-1, the J call TRBJ2-1; a weak D match, TRBD2 (6 bases). Trimming shortened V by 0 bases and J by 2 bases, and 8 bases separated the two germline ends. CDR1 and CDR2 (germline): DFQATT, SNEGSKA (reference sequence). This CDR3 comprises 14 residues. CDR3 sequence reads: CSARDGGTYNEQFF. As DNA, the CDR3 is TGCAGTGCTAGAGATGGCGGGACCTACAATGAGCAGTTCTTC.

This clonotype was counted between two and nine times. The chain uses TRBV18 and TRBJ1-5; D is possibly TRBD1 (5 bases). This CDR3 has 14 residues. Germline CDR1 KGHSH, CDR2 LQKENI. V lost 3 bases, J lost 4 bases, and 10 bases lay in between. CDR3: CASSPQTGNQPQHF. The DNA for the CDR3 is TGTGCCAGCTCACCGCAAACAGGTAATCAGCCCCAGCATTTT.

This clonotype appeared many times. The rearrangement links TRBV3-1 to TRBJ1-3; TRBD1 agrees at 8 bases. CDR1 LGHDT and CDR2 YNNKEL come from the germline V gene (reference sequence). The CDR3 spans 15 residues. V trimming: 6 bases; J trimming: 0 bases; junction bases outside the gene matches: 4. The CDR3 loop reads CASSRTGGSGNTIYF. The CDR3 nucleotides read TGTGCCAGCAGTCGAACAGGGGGCTCTGGAAACACCATATATTTT.

This clonotype occurred many times. This chain links TRBV7-2 with TRBJ2-5; 8 bases line up with TRBD2. V trimming: 2 bases; J trimming: 5 bases; junction bases outside the gene matches: 1. Germline lookup yields CDR1 SGHTA and CDR2 FQGNSA. The CDR3 is 13 residues long. For the CDR3, the DNA is TGTGCCAGCAGCTTAAGCGGGGGTGAGACCCAGTACTTC. Amino acids: CASSLSGGETQYF.

The sample holds many counts of this clonotype. The rearrangement links TRBV11-3 to TRBJ2-2, with 10 bases fitting TRBD1. CDR3 length: 16 amino acids. With 5 bases clipped from V and 7 bases from J, the junction kept 10 bases outside the gene matches. Germline V CDR1 and CDR2: SGHNT, YENEEA. The CDR3 bases are TGTGCCAGCAGCAAAGGGACAGGGGATAGAAGCGGGGAGCTGTTTTTT. Translated: CASSKGTGDRSGELFF.

This clonotype was recorded many times. The rearrangement uses TRBV7-6 and TRBJ1-3, with D perhaps TRBD1 (5 bases). Germline lookup yields CDR1 SGHVS and CDR2 FNYEAQ. V lost 6 bases and J 2 bases, leaving 14 bases between the germline ends. The CDR3 length is 15 residues. The CDR3 reads CASSSSPGTGNTIYF. In DNA, the CDR3 is TGTGCCAGCAGTTCAAGCCCAGGGACTGGAAACACCATATATTTT.

In this sample, this clonotype turned up many times. The chain recombines TRBV30 with TRBJ2-5; D is ambiguous. Germline V gives CDR1 GTSNPN, CDR2 SVGIG (reference sequence). The CDR3 runs to 12 residues. The V and J ends lost 2 bases and 7 bases respectively, with 11 bases between them. This chain's CDR3 is CAWSSRIGTQYF. In DNA form, the CDR3 reads TGTGCCTGGAGTAGCCGGATCGGGACCCAGTACTTC.

This clonotype was detected only a few times. The rearrangement joins TRBV27 to TRBJ1-1; D is perhaps TRBD1 (6 bases). V shed 5 bases and J shed 4 bases, with 14 bases lying between them. The germline CDR1 and CDR2 sequences are MNHEY and SMNVEV (reference sequence). This CDR3 contains 14 residues. CDR3 coding DNA: TGTGCCAGCAGTACAAACAGGGACCGCACTGAAGCTTTCTTT. As protein: CASSTNRDRTEAFF.

Many counts were recorded for this clonotype. The chain recombines TRBV20-1 with TRBJ2-4; maybe TRBD2 (6 bases). This CDR3 is 15 amino acids long. The V end was cut by 5 bases, the J end by 1 base, with 15 bases between. CDR1 is DFQATT, CDR2 SNEGSKA, per germline (reference sequence). CDR3 protein: CSASQSRGAKNIQYF. In nucleotides, the CDR3 is TGCAGTGCTTCACAATCCCGGGGGGCCAAAAACATTCAGTACTTC.

This clonotype came up many times. The V gene is TRBV24-1, the J gene TRBJ2-2; D may be TRBD2 (5 bases). The CDR3 has 13 amino acids. Germline CDR1 and CDR2: KGHDR and SFDVKD. V was cut by 9 bases and J by 5 bases, with 12 bases left in between. CDR3 amino acids: CATRVGNTGELFF. DNA of the CDR3: TGTGCCACCCGAGTCGGGAATACCGGGGAGCTGTTTTTT.

There are many counts of this clonotype. The gene calls are TRBV5-1 and TRBJ1-5; D might be TRBD1 (6 bases). Trimming shortened V by 0 bases and J by 0 bases, and 13 bases separated the two germline ends. The CDR3 length is 17 residues. Germline V gives CDR1 SGHRS, CDR2 YFSETQ. CDR3: CASSLEAQGSSNQPQHF. For the CDR3, the DNA is TGCGCCAGCAGCTTGGAGGCACAGGGTAGTAGCAATCAGCCCCAGCATTTT. The variable domain in full, with the rest retrieved from reference TRBV5-1 and TRBJ1-5, is KAGVTQTPRYLIKTRGQQVTLSCSPISGHRSVSWYQQTPGQGLQFLFEYFSETQRNKGNFPGRFSGRQFSNSRSEMNVSTLELGDSALYLCASSLEAQGSSNQPQHFGDGTRLSIL.

This clonotype appeared many times. The chain recombines TRBV27 with TRBJ2-1; D unresolved. Germline CDR1 reads MNHEY; CDR2 reads SMNVEV (reference sequence). V was trimmed by 8 bases and J by 5 bases, leaving 7 bases between them. CDR3 length: 11 residues. The CDR3 DNA follows: TGTGCCAGCCTCTCGGACAATGAGCAGTTCTTC. Translation gives CASLSDNEQFF.

This clonotype was detected many times. The chain recombines TRBV20-1 with TRBJ2-1; TRBD2 matches at 10 bases. CDR3 length: 17 residues. CDR1 and CDR2 (germline): DFQATT, SNEGSKA (reference sequence). V lost 3 bases, J lost 0 bases, and 8 bases stayed unmatched. CDR3 nucleotide sequence: TGCAGTGCTAGGGAACTAGCGGGACTTGCCTCCTACAATGAGCAGTTCTTC. This sequence encodes CSARELAGLASYNEQFF.

This clonotype was counted many times. The chain carries TRBV4-2 and TRBJ2-7; D gene unclear. Germline V gene data show CDR1 as LGHNA and CDR2 as YNFKEQ. Trimming took 3 bases from V and 4 from J, leaving 13 bases between them. CDR3 length: 14 residues. The CDR3 loop reads CASSQSARPYEQYF. The CDR3 bases are TGTGCCAGCAGCCAGAGCGCTCGCCCTTACGAGCAGTACTTC.

This clonotype occurred once. The rearrangement links TRBV10-2 to TRBJ1-6, with 9 bases lining up with TRBD1. Germline CDR1 WSHSY, CDR2 SAAADI. The CDR3 is 15 amino acids. J was trimmed by 10 bases and V by 2 bases; bases with no gene match: 6. The CDR3, as DNA: TGCGCCAGCAGTGAGCCCGGGACAGGGAAATCACCCCTCCACTTT. Its protein product is CASSEPGTGKSPLHF.

This clonotype appeared many times. The chain joins TRBV7-2 to TRBJ1-1; D not resolved. With 2 bases removed from V and 1 base from J, the gap between germline ends came to 8 bases. CDR1 is SGHTA, CDR2 FQGNSA, per germline. The CDR3 spans 14 residues. In DNA, the CDR3 is TGTGCCAGCAGCTTAATACCAGAGAACACTGAAGCTTTCTTT. Translated: CASSLIPENTEAFF.

This clonotype came up many times. The V and J genes are TRBV7-6 and TRBJ1-6; TRBD1 matches at 8 bases. Germline V gives CDR1 SGHVS, CDR2 FNYEAQ. The CDR3 is made up of 15 amino acids. V gave up 5 bases and J gave up 8 bases; unmatched junction bases: 8. CDR3 bases: TGTGCCAGCAGCCCACAGGGACAGGCTGATTCACCCCTCCACTTT. It yields the protein CASSPQGQADSPLHF.

There are many counts of this clonotype. This chain connects TRBV6-5 to TRBJ2-3; no definite D call. The CDR3 extends over 15 amino acids. CDR1 is MNHEY, CDR2 SVGAGI, per germline. Trimming removed 5 bases at V and 0 bases at J, with 12 bases between. The CDR3 DNA reads as TGTGCCAGCAGTCCTAGAGTGCGAAGCACAGATACGCAGTATTTT. As protein: CASSPRVRSTDTQYF.

V gene TRBV4-1 combines with J gene TRBJ2-7; 9 nucleotides line up with TRBD1. Germline CDR1 MGHRA, CDR2 YSYEKL. This CDR3 has 15 amino acids. V shed 3 bases and J 6 bases; nucleotides not matched to a gene: 9. In nucleotides, the CDR3 is TGCGCCAGCAGCCAGGGACAGGGTATGGTAGGCGAGCAGTACTTC. It codes for CASSQGQGMVGEQYF.

This clonotype showed up many times. J is TRBJ2-1 and V is TRBV7-2; D tentatively fits TRBD1 or TRBD2 (5 bases each). The CDR3 length is 13 residues. V dropped 4 bases and J dropped 10 bases, with 14 bases sitting between them. In germline, CDR1 is SGHTA, CDR2 FQGNSA. In DNA form, the CDR3 reads TGTGCCAGCAGCTACACAGGACTGTTAGAGCAGTTCTTC. It is translated as CASSYTGLLEQFF.

Ten or more counts support this clonotype. This chain links TRBV20-1 with TRBJ1-1; no reliable D call. The CDR3 length is 13 residues. CDR1 DFQATT and CDR2 SNEGSKA come from the germline V gene (reference sequence). The ends were cut back, 5 bases at V and 6 bases at J, with 16 bases in the middle. The CDR3 loop is CSAPLSTGSEAFF. CDR3 in DNA: TGCAGTGCTCCGTTATCGACTGGATCTGAAGCTTTCTTT.